This T cell receptor beta chain derives from a study of shared clonotypes between healthy human individuals. Study at large: Per-donor plates numbered three CD4 naive, three CD4 memory, two CD8 naive and one CD8 memory.

Selected positively for CCR7 and CD45RO-negative, naive CD8 cells excluded terminally differentiated effector memory CD45RA+ cells. Produced via immunoSEQ multiplex PCR; TCRdb's table is partial and in-frame only. Of about 2 million clones in the sample, about 94% were seen once. Trimming stripped 4 bases from V and 2 bases from J, with 6 bases between. The CDR3 sequence is 13 residues long. In germline, CDR1 is SGHAT, CDR2 FQNNGV. The rearrangement joins TRBV11-2 to TRBJ2-1; either TRBD1 or TRBD2 may supply D (5 bases each). The clonotype comes from a young man in good health. The sample comprised naive CD8+ T cells sorted from blood. CDR3 nucleotide sequence: TGTGCCAGCAGCTGGGGGACCTACAATGAGCAGTTCTTC. Translation: CASSWGTYNEQFF.